The sequence of this T cell receptor (beta chain) was determined in a study of human T cells and chemical hapten exposure. About the research overall: Per-sample variation in TCR yield stemmed mainly from small pooled library volume differences.

Regarding the study as a whole: DPC sensitization did not alter TCRs above 1 in 1000 frequency.

MiXCR, applied by TCRdb to the RACE reads, yields one record per CDR3 protein. The data show tens of thousands of distinct CDR3 sequences, around 6.6% seen once. The V gene's germline CDR1 is MNHNS and CDR2 SASEGT. CDR3 length: 12 amino acids. V was trimmed by 6 bases and J by 7 bases, leaving 11 bases between them. As to time point: pre-sensitization, week 0. Treatment specified: therapeutic diphenylcyclopropenone sensitization with weekly scalp DPC. The table lists this clonotype with many counts. Its matching antigen is unknown. The receptor was isolated from a woman aged 30 to 39 with alopecia areata. Some clones in this sample may be carry-over from other donors' samples. The chain couples TRBV6-1 to TRBJ2-3, with D possibly being TRBD1 or TRBD2 (5 bases each). Source: whole blood, taken in connection with sensitization to the hapten diphenylcyclopropenone (DPC). Written as DNA, the CDR3 is TGTGCCAGCAGGGACCGGGGCCATACGCAGTATTTT. Encoded protein: CASRDRGHTQYF.